A single sample is the source of the 13 T cell receptor beta chains below, sequenced in a study of blood T cells in healthy people across ages. PCR was performed a second time for roughly 6 to 12 cycles using a sample-barcoded 5' primer and a J-beta primer mix. TCRdb recomputed calls from the 5' RACE reads with MiXCR, one row per CDR3 protein. The table lists approximately 810,000 distinct CDR3 sequences, under 40% of them singletons. Sequencing used blood. These receptors were obtained from a man in his late teens or twenties in good health.

The chain uses TRBV4-3 and TRBJ2-7; TRBD1 or TRBD2 may be the D gene (5 bases each). CDR3 length equals 15 residues. Germline CDR1 and CDR2: LGHNA and YSLEER. Trimming pared 0 bases from V and 7 bases from J, leaving 16 bases between. The chain's CDR3 is CASSQDAGANNEQYF. As DNA, the CDR3 is TGCGCCAGCAGCCAAGATGCCGGGGCGAACAATGAGCAGTACTTC.

This clonotype came up many times. The chain employs TRBV7-2 and TRBJ1-4, with D tentatively TRBD1 (5 bases). The ends were cut back, 0 bases at V and 6 bases at J, with 11 bases in the middle. The length of the CDR3 is 15 residues. Per the germline V gene, CDR1 is SGHTA and CDR2 is FQGNSA. The DNA for the CDR3 is TGTGCCAGCAGCTTAGCCCGGGGAGGGGATGAAAAACTGTTTTTT. Protein sequence: CASSLARGGDEKLFF.

This clonotype was counted a few times. This chain links TRBV6-2 or TRBV6-3 with TRBJ2-1; TRBD1 might be the D (6 bases). The V gene lost 2 bases and the J gene lost 6 bases, with 20 bases spanning the gap. CDR1 and CDR2 from the germline V gene are MNHEY and SVGEGT. The CDR3 has 17 residues. CDR3: CASSYDQEGVTPNEQFF. In DNA form, the CDR3 reads TGTGCCAGCAGTTACGATCAAGAGGGGGTAACACCCAATGAGCAGTTCTTC.

This clonotype appeared a few times. The chain employs TRBV7-9 and TRBJ2-1; D remains ambiguous. Germline CDR1 is SEHNR and CDR2 is FQNEAQ (reference sequence). The germline V and J ends were trimmed by 2 bases and 7 bases, with 12 bases remaining between them. The CDR3 consists of 14 residues. CDR3 in DNA: TGTGCCAGCAGCTTAAAAGGAGTTGGGAATGAGCAGTTCTTC. Its translation is CASSLKGVGNEQFF.

The chain uses TRBV9 and TRBJ2-3; TRBD1 might be the D (5 bases). Per the germline V gene, CDR1 is SGDLS and CDR2 is YYNGEE. The CDR3 totals 14 residues. V was clipped by 4 bases and J by 2 bases, with 11 bases between them. The CDR3 nucleotides are TGTGCCAGCAGCTTGACAGACGACACAGATACGCAGTATTTT. This translates into CASSLTDDTDTQYF.

V and J are TRBV12-3 or TRBV12-4 and TRBJ2-7; 7 positions match TRBD2. J was trimmed by 6 bases and V by 8 bases; bases with no gene match: 13. This CDR3 region has 14 residues. CDR3 loop: CASSPERDWGEQYF. The CDR3 DNA reads TGTGCCAGCTCCCCTGAGCGGGACTGGGGCGAGCAGTACTTC.

The chain employs TRBV18 and TRBJ2-3; 7 bases line up with TRBD2. The CDR3 extends over 14 amino acids. V dropped 2 bases and J dropped 2; count of bases not matched to a gene: 1. Per the germline V gene, CDR1 is KGHSH and CDR2 is LQKENI. Here the CDR3 reads CASSPSGTTDTQYF. DNA of the CDR3: TGTGCCAGCTCACCAAGCGGGACCACAGATACGCAGTATTTT.

V and J are TRBV10-3 and TRBJ2-2; D unclear. Looked up from germline, CDR1 is ENHRY and CDR2 is SYGVKD. Trimming removed 4 bases at V and 4 bases at J, with 13 bases between. The CDR3 consists of 15 residues. The CDR3 spells CAISVTGQSTGELFF. As DNA, the CDR3 is TGTGCCATCAGTGTCACCGGCCAGAGCACCGGGGAGCTGTTTTTT.

The rearrangement joins TRBV20-1 to TRBJ2-1, with 9 bases fitting TRBD1. Germline V gene sequence: CDR1 DFQATT, CDR2 SNEGSKA (reference sequence). After removal of 6 bases from V and 6 bases from J, the junction contained 12 bases not matched to a gene. The length of the CDR3 is 15 residues. The CDR3 DNA is TGCAGTGCCCCGGGACAGGGCAATATTGGCAATGAGCAGTTCTTC. It yields the protein CSAPGQGNIGNEQFF.

This clonotype occurred a few times. The V call is TRBV6-5, the J call TRBJ1-6; no clear D. The CDR3 length is 15 residues. Germline V gene data show CDR1 as MNHEY and CDR2 as SVGAGI. V gave up 2 bases and J gave up 5 bases, with 10 bases separating them. The CDR3 sequence is CASSYGLEDNSPLHF. CDR3 sequence (DNA): TGTGCCAGCAGTTACGGTTTGGAGGATAATTCACCCCTCCACTTT.

Turning to this clonotype: A junction end diverges from the germline sequence, so it may reflect a read error. This chain links TRBV3-1 with TRBJ1-6, with D possibly being TRBD1 (5 bases). Per germline, CDR1 LGHDT and CDR2 YNNKEL (reference sequence). The CDR3 has 16 residues. CDR3 in amino acids: CASSQDPTGSNSPPHF. DNA for the CDR3: TGTGCCAGCAGCCAAGATCCCACAGGCTCGAATTCACCCCCCCACTTT.

This clonotype is judged medium-sized (0.01 to 0.1%). The rearrangement links TRBV9 to TRBJ2-4; D is perhaps TRBD2 (7 bases). Germline lookup yields CDR1 SGDLS and CDR2 YYNGEE. V was pared by 4 bases and J by 3 bases, with 17 bases between. This CDR3 region has 16 residues. In DNA, the CDR3 is TGTGCCAGCAGCCCTAGTGGGGGGGCCCTCAAAAACATTCAGTACTTC. It is translated as CASSPSGGALKNIQYF. The full variable domain, with the rest looked up from reference TRBV9 and TRBJ2-4, is DSGVTQTPKHLITATGQRVTLRCSPRSGDLSVYWYQQSLDQGLQFLIQYYNGEERAKGNILERFSAQQFPDLHSELNLSSLELGDSALYFCASSPSGGALKNIQYFGAGTRLSVL.

This clonotype was detected ten times or more. This sequence joins TRBV5-1 and TRBJ2-3, with D perhaps assigned TRBD1 or TRBD2 (5 bases each). Germline lookup yields CDR1 SGHRS and CDR2 YFSETQ. V was shortened by 4 bases and J by 3 bases, with 15 bases between the two germline ends. This CDR3 is 15 amino acids long. The CDR3 spells CASSPRGSLTDTQYF. Written as DNA, the CDR3 is TGCGCCAGCAGCCCGAGGGGATCGCTAACAGATACGCAGTATTTT.